These 30 T cell receptor beta chains were sequenced from one sample in a study of post-analysis software for immune sequencing data. Study-wide findings and caveats: The five TRBV segments detected at higher frequency in patients than in controls included TRBV5-6, TRBV5-1 and TRBV20-1.

Incorporated into the TCR beta cDNA libraries were unique molecular identifiers, which served to reduce PCR and sequencing biases. TCRdb reprocessed the PCR reads via MiXCR and lists one record per CDR3 protein. The sample yields fewer than 850,000 distinct CDR3 sequences, 25% to 30% seen once. Their antigens are not known. Specimen: blood. The receptors originated from a girl aged 5-17 years with multiple sclerosis.

The V and J genes are TRBV20-1 and TRBJ2-1; 10 bases map to TRBD2. This CDR3 has 18 residues. Per the germline V gene, CDR1 is DFQATT and CDR2 is SNEGSKA (reference sequence). The ends lost 6 bases at V and 2 bases at J; junction bases unmatched: 16. CDR3 region: CSALPIAGGPPTYNEQFF. CDR3 nucleotide sequence: TGCAGTGCCCTCCCGATAGCGGGGGGCCCTCCAACCTACAATGAGCAGTTCTTC.

The chain is built from TRBV4-3 and TRBJ2-1; 11 bases align to TRBD2. With V trimmed by 2 bases and J by 3 bases, 0 bases remained unmatched. Germline V gene lookup returns CDR1 LGHNA and CDR2 YSLEER. This CDR3 contains 15 residues. Here the CDR3 reads CASSQTSGSYNEQFF. The CDR3 coding sequence is TGCGCCAGCAGCCAAACTAGCGGGAGCTACAATGAGCAGTTCTTC.

About this clonotype: Germline and junction disagree at one end, which may indicate a read error. The chain carries TRBV4-3 and TRBJ2-1; D ambiguous. Germline V CDR1 and CDR2: LGHNA, YSLEER. The CDR3 is 14 amino acids. CDR3 DNA: TGCGCCAGCAGCCAAGGAGGTTCCTACCATGAGCAGTTCTTC. The encoded protein is CASSQGGSYHEQFF.

V usage is TRBV18 and J usage is TRBJ2-7; 11 bases fit TRBD1. Per germline, CDR1 KGHSH and CDR2 LQKENI. The CDR3 runs to 15 residues. The junction had 7 bases not matched to a gene; V was cut back by 4 bases and J by 5 bases. The CDR3 protein is CASSLLGQGAHEQYF. The CDR3 bases are TGTGCCAGCTCACTCCTAGGACAGGGGGCCCACGAGCAGTACTTC.

This clonotype was seen more than once but under ten times. The rearrangement links TRBV5-1 to TRBJ1-1; tentatively, D is TRBD1 (5 bases). Trimming took 7 bases from V and 1 from J, leaving 14 bases between them. The CDR3 is 14 residues long. Germline CDR1 and CDR2: SGHRS and YFSETQ. The CDR3 loop reads CASGTGGPNTEAFF. In DNA form, the CDR3 reads TGCGCCAGCGGCACCGGGGGACCGAACACTGAAGCTTTCTTT.

This chain uses TRBV5-1 with TRBJ2-3; D perhaps matches TRBD1 (10 bases). V shed 4 bases and J shed 2 bases, with 20 bases lying between them. Germline assignment: CDR1 SGHRS and CDR2 YFSETQ. The CDR3 consists of 17 residues. This chain's CDR3 is CASSPREGTGATDTQYF. CDR3 nucleotide sequence: TGCGCCAGCAGCCCGCGGGAGGGGACAGGGGCCACAGATACGCAGTATTTT.

There are a few counts of this clonotype. CDR3 bases: TGCAGTGCTAGAGATCAAGAAGCGAAGAGCTCCTACGAGCAGTACTTC. Residues: CSARDQEAKSSYEQYF. The chain has TRBV20-1 and TRBJ2-7; D unclear. V lost 0 bases to trimming and J lost 0 bases, with 15 bases between them. CDR3 length: 16 residues. The germline V gene has CDR1 DFQATT and CDR2 SNEGSKA (reference sequence).

This clonotype was recorded a few times. This rearrangement joins TRBV12-3 or TRBV12-4 to TRBJ2-3; 7 bases match TRBD1. The CDR3 loop spans 14 amino acids. J lost 2 bases, V lost 5 bases, and 4 bases had no gene match. In DNA, the CDR3 is TGTGCCAGCAGTCCGGGACAGAACACAGATACGCAGTATTTT. It codes for CASSPGQNTDTQYF.

This clonotype was observed many times. The chain uses TRBV29-1 and TRBJ2-1; 12 bases are shared with TRBD2. V shed 3 bases and J 4 bases; nucleotides not matched to a gene: 4. The CDR3 has 15 amino acids. Looked up from germline, CDR1 is SQVTM and CDR2 is ANQGSEA. The DNA for the CDR3 is TGCAGCGTTGACCCTCTAGCGGGGGGGTACAATGAGCAGTTCTTC. Its protein product is CSVDPLAGGYNEQFF.

Points on this clonotype: One end of the junction fails to match germline, which may point to a read error. The chain links TRBV29-1 to TRBJ2-5; D is perhaps TRBD2 (5 bases). The CDR3 covers 12 residues. Germline CDR1 is SQVTM and CDR2 is ANQGSEA. The DNA for the CDR3 is TGCGGCGTTGAAGATCCGGGGGAGACCCAGTACTTC. Amino acids: CGVEDPGETQYF.

This clonotype has a count of ten or more. This chain joins TRBV9 and TRBJ2-1; tentative D call: TRBD2 (5 bases). Germline V CDR1 and CDR2: SGDLS, YYNGEE. The V gene lost 0 bases and the J gene lost 6 bases, with 13 bases spanning the gap. The CDR3 sequence is 15 residues long. The chain's CDR3 is CASSVVVGAANEQFF. The CDR3 DNA is TGTGCCAGCAGCGTAGTAGTGGGAGCCGCCAATGAGCAGTTCTTC.

This clonotype was counted between two and nine times. The chain joins TRBV7-9 to TRBJ2-7; 7 bases are a match to TRBD2. CDR3 size: 13 residues. CDR1 and CDR2 (germline): SEHNR, FQNEAQ (reference sequence). V shed 5 bases, J shed 3 bases, and the junction held 4 bases outside the gene matches. The CDR3 region has the DNA TGTGCCAGCAGCGGGGGGGGATGCTACGAGCAGTACTTC. It codes for CASSGGGCYEQYF.

The chain has TRBV19 and TRBJ2-7; D gene ambiguous. The CDR3 runs to 13 residues. Germline V lookup: CDR1 LNHDA, CDR2 SQIVND (reference sequence). The V and J ends lost 2 bases and 5 bases respectively, with 10 bases between them. CDR3 amino acids: CASSIYSGNEQYF. The CDR3 DNA reads TGTGCCAGTAGTATATACTCGGGCAACGAGCAGTACTTC. The variable domain in full, with the rest retrieved from reference TRBV19 and TRBJ2-7, is DGGITQSPKYLFRKEGQNVTLSCEQNLNHDAMYWYRQDPGQGLRLIYYSQIVNDFQKGDIAEGYSVSREKKESFPLTVTSAQKNPTAFYLCASSIYSGNEQYFGPGTRLTVT.

This clonotype was detected only a few times. The chain carries TRBV7-9 and TRBJ2-1, with D uncertain. This CDR3 comprises 13 residues. Germline V gives CDR1 SEHNR, CDR2 FQNEAQ (reference sequence). Trimming took 4 bases from V and 6 from J, leaving 10 bases between them. The CDR3 DNA reads as TGTGCCAGCAGCTCACCTAGTACCAATGAGCAGTTCTTC. Translated: CASSSPSTNEQFF.

The rearrangement uses TRBV6-5 and TRBJ2-1; 7 nucleotides match TRBD1. CDR1 and CDR2 from the germline V gene are MNHEY and SVGAGI. The CDR3 extends over 12 amino acids. J was trimmed by 6 bases and V by 6 bases; bases with no gene match: 2. CDR3 residues: CASSRDSNEQFF. CDR3 nucleotide sequence: TGTGCCAGCAGCCGGGACAGCAATGAGCAGTTCTTC.

The sample holds a few counts of this clonotype. The chain couples TRBV15 to TRBJ1-2, with 10 positions matching TRBD1. CDR1 LNHNV and CDR2 YYDKDF come from the germline V gene (reference sequence). The CDR3 spans 16 residues. Trimming removed 0 bases from V and 5 bases from J; junction bases left unmatched: 6. As DNA, the CDR3 is TGTGCCACCAGCAGAGACGGGGACAGGGGTGGATATGGCTACACCTTC. Translation: CATSRDGDRGGYGYTF.

A few counts support this clonotype. V and J are TRBV20-1 and TRBJ2-3; 7 nucleotides agree with TRBD2. This CDR3 region has 14 residues. After removal of 6 bases from V and 2 bases from J, the junction contained 8 bases not matched to a gene. The germline CDR1 and CDR2 sequences are DFQATT and SNEGSKA (reference sequence). The CDR3: CSAHPGGNTDTQYF. The CDR3 DNA is TGCAGTGCACATCCGGGGGGAAACACAGATACGCAGTATTTT.

This clonotype has a handful of counts. CDR3 in DNA: TGTGCCATCAGTGAACATGGACAGCATCAGCCCCAGCATTTT. This sequence encodes CAISEHGQHQPQHF. This chain uses TRBV10-3 with TRBJ1-5; maybe TRBD1 (6 bases). The CDR3 is 14 amino acids. V dropped 3 bases and J dropped 5 bases, with 11 bases sitting between them. Germline V gene sequence: CDR1 ENHRY, CDR2 SYGVKD.

This clonotype was counted a few times. The V gene is TRBV7-9, the J gene TRBJ2-6; D is perhaps TRBD2 (6 bases). This CDR3 has 16 residues. With 4 bases removed from V and 1 base from J, the gap between germline ends came to 11 bases. Germline V CDR1 and CDR2: SEHNR, FQNEAQ (reference sequence). This CDR3 is CASSWRGPSGANVLTF. The CDR3 DNA reads TGTGCCAGCAGCTGGCGGGGTCCTTCTGGGGCCAACGTCCTGACTTTC. The full variable domain, in which reference TRBV7-9 and TRBJ2-6 provide the parts outside the CDR3, is DTGVSQNPRHKITKRGQNVTFRCDPISEHNRLYWYRQTLGQGPEFLTYFQNEAQLEKSRLLSDRFSAERPKGSFSTLEIQRTEQGDSAMYLCASSWRGPSGANVLTFGAGSRLTVL.

The CDR3 DNA is TGCAGTGCTAGTCCCCCCACGGGTCAGGAGACCCAGTACTTC. Residues: CSASPPTGQETQYF. V and J are TRBV20-1 and TRBJ2-5; unclear D gene. V lost 3 bases to trimming and J lost 5 bases, with 16 bases between them. Germline-derived CDR1 and CDR2 are DFQATT and SNEGSKA (reference sequence). This CDR3 is 14 amino acids long.

The chain carries TRBV6-2 or TRBV6-3 and TRBJ2-1; D ambiguous. From germline, CDR1 is MNHEY and CDR2 SVGEGT. The CDR3 loop spans 13 amino acids. Trimming took 2 bases from V and 6 from J, leaving 8 bases between them. In DNA, the CDR3 is TGTGCCAGCAGTTACGGGTCTGTCAATGAGCAGTTCTTC. Translated: CASSYGSVNEQFF.

This clonotype was counted between two and nine times. V usage is TRBV29-1 and J usage is TRBJ2-3; 8 bases are a match to TRBD1. The junction had 5 bases not matched to a gene; V was cut back by 2 bases and J by 4 bases. The CDR3 runs to 14 residues. Germline-derived CDR1 and CDR2 are SQVTM and ANQGSEA. CDR3 residues: CSVEPDRVPDTQYF. DNA for the CDR3: TGCAGCGTTGAACCGGACAGGGTCCCAGATACGCAGTATTTT.

A few counts support this clonotype. The chain uses TRBV6-5 and TRBJ2-3, with 12 bases lining up with TRBD2. CDR1 is MNHEY, CDR2 SVGAGI, per germline. CDR3 length equals 15 residues. V trimming: 5 bases; J trimming: 7 bases; junction bases outside the gene matches: 7. The CDR3 sequence is CASSPPGLAGHTQYF. The CDR3 nucleotides read TGTGCCAGCAGTCCCCCCGGACTAGCGGGACATACGCAGTATTTT.

Ten or more counts support this clonotype. The V call is TRBV4-3, the J call TRBJ2-1; TRBD2 matches 10 bases. This CDR3 has 16 residues. From germline, CDR1 is LGHNA and CDR2 YSLEER. V trimming: 4 bases; J trimming: 5 bases; junction bases outside the gene matches: 8. The CDR3 region is CASSRYGTSVDNEQFF. CDR3 sequence (DNA): TGCGCCAGCAGCCGTTACGGGACTAGCGTCGACAATGAGCAGTTCTTC.

The rearrangement uses TRBV18 and TRBJ2-1; TRBD1 matches 11 bases. The DNA end is more similar to TRBJ2-7, so the J call may be wrong. This CDR3 has 17 amino acids. Germline-derived CDR1 and CDR2 are KGHSH and LQKENI. The CDR3 DNA reads TGTGCCAGCTCACCAAAAAACCCGGGACAGGGGGACAATGAGCAGTACTTC. This codes for CASSPKNPGQGDNEQYF.

Only a few counts were recorded for this clonotype. The V call is TRBV5-5, the J call TRBJ2-7; D may match TRBD1 or TRBD2 (5 bases each). Trimming took 2 bases from V and 4 from J, leaving 13 bases between them. CDR1 is SGHKS, CDR2 YYEKEE, per germline (reference sequence). The CDR3 sequence is 14 residues long. CDR3 sequence: CASSFPGREYEQYF. The CDR3 DNA reads as TGTGCCAGCAGCTTTCCGGGACGGGAATACGAGCAGTACTTC.

This clonotype came up many times. CDR3 coding DNA: TGCAGCGTCAACAGGGCCCGGTTGGCCGGGGTCTACAATGAGCAGTTCTTC. This sequence encodes CSVNRARLAGVYNEQFF. The rearrangement uses TRBV29-1 and TRBJ2-1; the D gene is possibly TRBD1 (6 bases). Trimming cost V 6 bases and J 3 bases, with 24 bases left between them. CDR1 and CDR2 from the germline V gene are SQVTM and ANQGSEA. The CDR3 is 17 amino acids.

CDR3 region: CASSPVLSPTYNEQFF. As DNA, the CDR3 is TGTGCCAGCAGTCCGGTTTTAAGTCCCACCTACAATGAGCAGTTCTTC. V is TRBV12-3 or TRBV12-4 and J is TRBJ2-1; no definite D call. This CDR3 comprises 16 residues. Trimming left V 5 bases short and J 2 bases short, with 16 bases between.

Only a few counts were recorded for this clonotype. The chain combines TRBV28 with TRBJ2-3; D not resolved. Germline V gives CDR1 MDHEN, CDR2 SYDVKM. V lost 5 bases to trimming and J lost 9 bases, with 15 bases between them. The CDR3 is 13 amino acids. The DNA for the CDR3 is TGTGCCAGCAGTAAGAGAGGCCCATCGACGCAGTATTTT. Protein: CASSKRGPSTQYF.

This clonotype came up a few times. The CDR3, as DNA: TGTGCCAGCAGCATGGACAGATACGAGCAGTACTTC. The encoded protein is CASSMDRYEQYF. The genes are TRBV5-6 and TRBJ2-7; possibly TRBD1 for D (6 bases). The V and J ends lost 4 bases and 4 bases respectively, with 9 bases between them. Germline-derived CDR1 and CDR2 are SGHDT and YYEEEE. The CDR3 length is 12 residues. Based on the CDR3 plus reference TRBV5-6 and TRBJ2-7, the full variable domain is DAGVTQSPTHLIKTRGQQVTLRCSPKSGHDTVSWYQQALGQGPQFIFQYYEEEERQRGNFPDRFSGHQFPNYSSELNVNALLLGDSALYLCASSMDRYEQYFGPGTRLTVT.